The next 13 T cell receptor beta chains were all read from a single sample in a study of T cell responses to AZD1222 COVID-19 vaccine. Clones were sequenced by immunoSEQ multiplex PCR, and TCRdb holds only the in-frame ones, with some missing. This sample carries some 110,000 clones, around 90% of them seen once, and the ten largest clones take roughly 3.8%. The specimen was peripheral blood, collected 28 days after the second AZD1222 dose. The origin of the receptors is an adult who received the AZD1222 COVID-19 vaccine.

V gene TRBV6-2 or TRBV6-3 combines with J gene TRBJ2-3, with D perhaps being TRBD1 or TRBD2 (5 bases each). Deletions cut 6 bases from V and 3 bases from J, with 13 bases between. This CDR3 is built from 14 residues. The germline V gene has CDR1 MNHEY and CDR2 SVGEGT. The CDR3: CASSLLGETDTQYF. CDR3 coding DNA: TGTGCCAGCAGCCTACTAGGGGAAACAGATACGCAGTATTTT.

This chain joins TRBV10-3 and TRBJ1-3; possible D gene TRBD1, 6 bases. CDR1 is ENHRY, CDR2 SYGVKD, per germline. CDR3 length equals 15 residues. Trimming left V 7 bases short and J 0 bases short, with 13 bases between. For the CDR3, the DNA is TGTGCCATCACCCGGGACACTAACTCTGGAAACACCATATATTTT. Amino acids: CAITRDTNSGNTIYF.

The chain couples TRBV4-3 to TRBJ1-2; D not certain. CDR1 is LGHNA, CDR2 YSLEER, per germline. V lost 0 bases, J lost 4 bases, and 9 bases lay in between. CDR3 length: 14 amino acids. The CDR3 DNA follows: TGCGCCAGCAGCCAAGATCGAACCCTCTATGGCTACACCTTC. Its protein is CASSQDRTLYGYTF.

The rearrangement joins TRBV3-1 (or the pseudogene TRBV3-2) to TRBJ2-3; maybe TRBD2 (5 bases). Trimming cost V 4 bases and J 1 base, with 9 bases left between them. Germline V lookup: CDR1 LGHDT, CDR2 YNNKEL (reference sequence). CDR3 length: 14 residues. This CDR3 is CASSLSGGTDTQYF. CDR3 bases: TGTGCCAGCAGCCTTTCCGGGGGCACAGATACGCAGTATTTT.

The chain employs TRBV18 and TRBJ1-3; D is undetermined. Germline V lookup: CDR1 KGHSH, CDR2 LQKENI. The CDR3 extends over 14 amino acids. V lost 3 bases and J 5 bases, leaving 11 bases between the germline ends. The CDR3 sequence is CASSPEGTRNTIYF. CDR3 nucleotides: TGTGCCAGCTCACCTGAGGGCACCAGAAACACCATATATTTT.

The chain employs TRBV19 and TRBJ1-1; D is perhaps TRBD1 (5 bases). V gave up 8 bases and J gave up 0 bases, with 10 bases separating them. Germline lookup yields CDR1 LNHDA and CDR2 SQIVND (reference sequence). This CDR3 spans 13 amino acids. As DNA, the CDR3 is TGTGCCAGTCAGGGTTTATTGAACACTGAAGCTTTCTTT. It yields the protein CASQGLLNTEAFF.

In DNA form, the CDR3 reads TGTGCCAGCGGCCAGGGGGACAGGGGCGGAACTGAAGCTTTCTTT. As protein: CASGQGDRGGTEAFF. The gene calls are TRBV6-5 and TRBJ1-1; TRBD1 matches at 10 bases. Losses at the gene ends were 8 bases for V and 5 bases for J; bases not matched to a gene: 11. Germline assignment: CDR1 MNHEY and CDR2 SVGAGI. CDR3 length: 15 amino acids.

V gene TRBV7-9 combines with J gene TRBJ1-2; 9 bases match TRBD1. The J segment lost 4 bases and the V segment lost 2 bases, leaving 5 bases of the junction unmatched. This CDR3 is built from 15 residues. Germline CDR1 and CDR2: SEHNR and FQNEAQ (reference sequence). This CDR3 is CASSLWTGAVYGYTF. CDR3 bases: TGTGCCAGCAGCTTATGGACAGGGGCGGTCTATGGCTACACCTTC.

The V and J genes are TRBV5-1 and TRBJ2-3; D not resolved. The CDR3 has 13 amino acids. Germline V gene data show CDR1 as SGHRS and CDR2 as YFSETQ. Trimming pared 7 bases from V and 1 base from J, leaving 10 bases between. Here the CDR3 reads CASEVAGTDTQYF. The CDR3, as DNA: TGCGCCAGCGAAGTAGCTGGCACAGATACGCAGTATTTT.

The rearrangement joins TRBV19 to TRBJ1-5; maybe TRBD1 (5 bases). CDR1 and CDR2 (germline): LNHDA, SQIVND (reference sequence). V was trimmed by 7 bases and J by 0 bases, leaving 10 bases between them. The CDR3 runs 14 residues. Here the CDR3 reads CASTGYYSNQPQHF. The CDR3, as DNA: TGTGCCAGTACAGGGTATTATAGCAATCAGCCCCAGCATTTT.

V and J are TRBV7-8 and TRBJ1-2; TRBD1 matches at 7 bases. Trimming took 5 bases from V and 3 from J; bases not matched to a gene: 12. Germline CDR1 reads SGHVS; CDR2 reads FQNEAQ. The CDR3 loop spans 16 amino acids. The CDR3 spells CASSHITGATDYGYTF. The CDR3 region has the DNA TGTGCCAGCAGCCACATAACAGGGGCGACGGACTATGGCTACACCTTC.

CDR3 sequence reads: CASSLEGGSSYNEQFF. CDR3 DNA sequence: TGCGCCAGCAGCTTGGAGGGCGGCAGCTCCTACAATGAGCAGTTCTTC. The chain has TRBV5-1 and TRBJ2-1; D is uncertain. From germline, CDR1 is SGHRS and CDR2 YFSETQ. This CDR3 is 16 amino acids long. Trimming took off 0 bases at V and 0 bases at J, with 10 bases between the two ends.

This chain links TRBV30 with TRBJ1-3; D remains unclear. The CDR3 totals 14 residues. CDR1 and CDR2 (germline): GTSNPN, SVGIG (reference sequence). The germline V and J ends were trimmed by 4 bases and 0 bases, with 10 bases remaining between them. DNA of the CDR3: TGTGCCTGGAATAAAGTTGGCTCTGGAAACACCATATATTTT. Protein sequence: CAWNKVGSGNTIYF.